These 2 T cell receptor beta chains were sequenced from one sample in a study of T cell responses to AZD1222 COVID-19 vaccine. Sequencing used immunoSEQ multiplex PCR; TCRdb keeps in-frame clones, though not all of them. Among roughly 100,000 clones, 90% to 95% were seen once, and the ten largest hold under 50%. Sequences were derived from peripheral blood, sampled on day 0 of AZD1222 vaccination. Receptor source: an adult in good health.

The chain carries TRBV19 and TRBJ1-1, with TRBD1 matching over 9 bases. Trimming took 5 bases from V and 1 from J; bases not matched to a gene: 14. The CDR3 is 18 amino acids. CDR1 and CDR2 (germline): LNHDA, SQIVND (reference sequence). This CDR3 is CASSDPSGTGRWNTEAFF. CDR3 in DNA: TGTGCCAGTAGTGACCCTTCCGGGACAGGGAGATGGAACACTGAAGCTTTCTTT.

The chain employs TRBV23-1 and TRBJ2-7, with 7 positions matching TRBD1. TRBV23-1 is labeled an ORF, and its function is uncertain. The J segment lost 4 bases and the V segment lost 11 bases, leaving 8 bases of the junction unmatched. The length of the CDR3 is 12 residues. In nucleotides, the CDR3 is TGCGCCTCTGGGACAGAGACTTACGAGCAGTACTTC. Translating gives CASGTETYEQYF.